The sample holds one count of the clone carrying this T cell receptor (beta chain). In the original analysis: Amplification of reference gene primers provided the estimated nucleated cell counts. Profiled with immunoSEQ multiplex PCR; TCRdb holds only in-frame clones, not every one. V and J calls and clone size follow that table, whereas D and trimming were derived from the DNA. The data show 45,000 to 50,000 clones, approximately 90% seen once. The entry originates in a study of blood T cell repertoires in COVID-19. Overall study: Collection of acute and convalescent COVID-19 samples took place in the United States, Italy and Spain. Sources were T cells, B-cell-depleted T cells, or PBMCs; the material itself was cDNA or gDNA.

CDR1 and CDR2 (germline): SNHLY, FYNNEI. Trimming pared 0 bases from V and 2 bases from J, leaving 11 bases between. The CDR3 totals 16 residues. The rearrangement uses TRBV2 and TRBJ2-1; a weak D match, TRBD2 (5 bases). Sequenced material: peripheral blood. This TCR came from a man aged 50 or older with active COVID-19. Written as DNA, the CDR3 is TGTGCCAGCAGTGAAGCCCCCAGCGGTACCTACAATGAGCAGTTCTTC. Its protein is CASSEAPSGTYNEQFF.